This TCR beta chain derives from a study of CD8 T cells in ankylosing spondylitis. The authors made TCR beta libraries by quantitative 5'-RACE with molecular barcodes. TCRdb reprocessed the 5' RACE reads with MiXCR, giving one entry per CDR3 protein. The table lists more than 300,000 distinct CDR3 sequences, around 7.6% of them singletons. Study-wide findings and caveats: Ankylosing spondylitis blood seemed to carry a telltale TCR beta motif made of several highly homologous variants.

This CDR3 has 15 amino acids. V trimming: 6 bases; J trimming: 5 bases; junction bases outside the gene matches: 10. This clonotype was counted between two and nine times. Its matching antigen is unknown. The rearrangement uses TRBV12-3 or TRBV12-4 and TRBJ2-3; 8 positions agree with TRBD2. The sequenced sample consisted of blood, either unsorted or a sorted T cell fraction (not recorded which). The sequence came from a male donor with ankylosing spondylitis. The chain's CDR3 is CASSKRREEGDTQYF. In DNA form, the CDR3 reads TGTGCCAGCAGCAAAAGGCGGGAGGAGGGAGATACGCAGTATTTT.